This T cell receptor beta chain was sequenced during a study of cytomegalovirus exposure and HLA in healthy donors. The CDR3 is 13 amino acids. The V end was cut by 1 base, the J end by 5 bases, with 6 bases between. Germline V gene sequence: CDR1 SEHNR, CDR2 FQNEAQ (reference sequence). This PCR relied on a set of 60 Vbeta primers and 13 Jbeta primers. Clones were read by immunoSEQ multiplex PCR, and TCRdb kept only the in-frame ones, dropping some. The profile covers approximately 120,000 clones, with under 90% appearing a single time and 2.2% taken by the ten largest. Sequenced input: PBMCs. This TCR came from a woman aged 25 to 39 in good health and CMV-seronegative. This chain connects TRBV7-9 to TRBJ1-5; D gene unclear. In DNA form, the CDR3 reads TGTGCCAGCAGCTTAGACAGCCATCAGCCCCAGCATTTT. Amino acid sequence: CASSLDSHQPQHF.